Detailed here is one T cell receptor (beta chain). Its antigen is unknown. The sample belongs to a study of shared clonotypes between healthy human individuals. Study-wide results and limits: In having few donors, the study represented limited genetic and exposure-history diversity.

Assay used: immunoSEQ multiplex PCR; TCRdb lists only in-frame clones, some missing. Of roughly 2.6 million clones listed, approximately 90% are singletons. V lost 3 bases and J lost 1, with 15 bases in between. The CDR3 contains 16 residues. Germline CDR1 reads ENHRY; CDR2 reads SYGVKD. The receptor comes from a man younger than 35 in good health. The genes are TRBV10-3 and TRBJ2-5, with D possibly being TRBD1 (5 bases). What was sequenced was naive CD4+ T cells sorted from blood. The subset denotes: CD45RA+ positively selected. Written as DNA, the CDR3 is TGTGCCATCAGTGAAGGTCAGGGCATAACCCAAGAGACCCAGTACTTC. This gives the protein CAISEGQGITQETQYF.